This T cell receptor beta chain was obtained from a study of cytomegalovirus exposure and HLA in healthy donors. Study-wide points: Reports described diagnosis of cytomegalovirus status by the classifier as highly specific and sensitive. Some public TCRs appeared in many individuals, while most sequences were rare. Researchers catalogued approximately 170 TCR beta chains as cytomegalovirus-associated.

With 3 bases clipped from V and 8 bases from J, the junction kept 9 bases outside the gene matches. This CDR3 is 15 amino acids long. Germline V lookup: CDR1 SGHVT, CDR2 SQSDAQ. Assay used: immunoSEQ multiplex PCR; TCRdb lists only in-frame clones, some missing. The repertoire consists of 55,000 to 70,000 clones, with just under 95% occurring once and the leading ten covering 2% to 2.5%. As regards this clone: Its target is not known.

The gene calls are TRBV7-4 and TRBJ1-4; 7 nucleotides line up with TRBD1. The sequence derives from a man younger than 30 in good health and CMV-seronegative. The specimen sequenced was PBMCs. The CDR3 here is CASSFTQRGREKLFF. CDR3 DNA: TGTGCCAGCAGCTTTACCCAGAGGGGGCGGGAAAAACTGTTTTTT.